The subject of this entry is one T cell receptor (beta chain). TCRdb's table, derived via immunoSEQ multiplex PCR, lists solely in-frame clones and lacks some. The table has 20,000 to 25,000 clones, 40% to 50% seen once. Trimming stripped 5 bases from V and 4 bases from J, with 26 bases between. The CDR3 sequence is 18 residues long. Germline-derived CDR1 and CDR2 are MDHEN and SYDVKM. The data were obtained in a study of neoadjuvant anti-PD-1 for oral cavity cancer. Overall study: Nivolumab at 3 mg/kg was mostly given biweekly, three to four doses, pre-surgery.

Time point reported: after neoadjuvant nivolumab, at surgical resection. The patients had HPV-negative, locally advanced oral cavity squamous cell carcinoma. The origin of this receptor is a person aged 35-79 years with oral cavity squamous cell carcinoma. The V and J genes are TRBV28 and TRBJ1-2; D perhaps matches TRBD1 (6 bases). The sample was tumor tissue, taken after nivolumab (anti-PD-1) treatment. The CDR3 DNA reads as TGTGCCAGCAGTCCGCTCCCCGGGACACCTAACGGGGTCTATGGCTACACCTTC. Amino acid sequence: CASSPLPGTPNGVYGYTF.